A selection of T cell receptor beta chains follows, all from one sample in a study of blood T cell repertoires in COVID-19. Measured with immunoSEQ multiplex PCR; TCRdb has only the in-frame clones, and not every one. The sample has roughly 120,000 clones; 88% are singletons. Sequenced material: peripheral blood. These receptors were obtained from a woman in her forties or fifties with active or convalescent COVID-19. Each CDR3 is given with its conserved first and last residue. Fields, in order: CDR3 protein, J gene, V gene.

cdr3_aa: CASSYFGYGYTF; j_call: TRBJ1-2; v_call: TRBV6-2/TRBV6-3
cdr3_aa: CASRESGANVLTF; j_call: TRBJ2-6; v_call: TRBV27
cdr3_aa: CASSDSAGTTQYF; j_call: TRBJ2-5; v_call: TRBV6-4
cdr3_aa: CASSPTTGGRNTEAFF; j_call: TRBJ1-1; v_call: TRBV18
cdr3_aa: CASSSIGGPYRKLFF; j_call: TRBJ1-4; v_call: TRBV19
cdr3_aa: CAFLRGGKSYEQYF; j_call: TRBJ2-7; v_call: TRBV30
cdr3_aa: CASSTQETQYF; j_call: TRBJ2-5; v_call: TRBV5-6
cdr3_aa: CASSVGYGNTIYF; j_call: TRBJ1-3; v_call: TRBV19
cdr3_aa: CASSQDRVYEQYF; j_call: TRBJ2-7; v_call: TRBV4-2
cdr3_aa: CAGLWGPPNTEAFF; j_call: TRBJ1-1; v_call: TRBV2
cdr3_aa: CASSYAQAPGTDTQYF; j_call: TRBJ2-3; v_call: TRBV6-5
cdr3_aa: CASSLSLQGSSEQYF; j_call: TRBJ2-7; v_call: TRBV5-5
cdr3_aa: CASSLRSGDTEAFF; j_call: TRBJ1-1; v_call: TRBV7-9
cdr3_aa: CASSFTQGRNQPQHF; j_call: TRBJ1-5; v_call: TRBV7-8
cdr3_aa: CSASNGVDYEQYF; j_call: TRBJ2-7; v_call: TRBV20-1
cdr3_aa: CASRPGQLQETQYF; j_call: TRBJ2-5; v_call: TRBV2
cdr3_aa: CASSLFVASTYEQYF; j_call: TRBJ2-7; v_call: TRBV11-2
cdr3_aa: CASSIVGTDTQYF; j_call: TRBJ2-3; v_call: TRBV7-3
cdr3_aa: CASRQGINQPQHF; j_call: TRBJ1-5; v_call: TRBV25-1
cdr3_aa: CASSAASGAYEQYF; j_call: TRBJ2-7; v_call: TRBV9
cdr3_aa: CASSIEGTGSYEQYF; j_call: TRBJ2-7; v_call: TRBV19
cdr3_aa: CASSLGGVGSGYF; j_call: TRBJ2-7; v_call: TRBV12-3/TRBV12-4
cdr3_aa: CASSPRDSREKLFF; j_call: TRBJ1-4; v_call: TRBV18
cdr3_aa: CASSDTVPYEQYF; j_call: TRBJ2-7; v_call: TRBV6-5
cdr3_aa: CASSLGWSTGEQFF; j_call: TRBJ2-1; v_call: TRBV6-5
cdr3_aa: CASSPSSGRDNEQFF; j_call: TRBJ2-1; v_call: TRBV18
cdr3_aa: CASVPGGRRNEQFF; j_call: TRBJ2-1; v_call: TRBV28
cdr3_aa: CASSEALPTRGGGYEQYF; j_call: TRBJ2-7; v_call: TRBV6-1
cdr3_aa: CASSPLGSTLYNEQFF; j_call: TRBJ2-1; v_call: TRBV13
cdr3_aa: CASSFRSGELFF; j_call: TRBJ2-2; v_call: TRBV5-5
cdr3_aa: CASSPTNRNQPQHF; j_call: TRBJ1-5; v_call: TRBV7-2
cdr3_aa: CASSFADRDNEQFF; j_call: TRBJ2-1; v_call: TRBV28
cdr3_aa: CASSTGTVTGYEQYF; j_call: TRBJ2-7; v_call: TRBV11-1
cdr3_aa: CASSPGPFSSGANVLTF; j_call: TRBJ2-6; v_call: TRBV6-6
cdr3_aa: CASSTLAGPGGSPLHF; j_call: TRBJ1-6; v_call: TRBV28
cdr3_aa: CASSLGRDNEQFF; j_call: TRBJ2-1; v_call: TRBV5-1
cdr3_aa: CASSLRGHPSTDTQYF; j_call: TRBJ2-3; v_call: TRBV27